This TCR beta chain originates from a study of cytomegalovirus exposure and HLA in healthy donors. Study details: It was reported in a later analysis that the 90 to 150 validation repertoires used the same platform as the roughly 670 first-cohort repertoires.

TCRdb's copy holds only in-frame clones and misses some; the assay was immunoSEQ multiplex PCR. Here the sample spans roughly 250,000 clones, approximately 84% being singletons. General study findings and limits: Overall, roughly 160 TCR beta chains were annotated as cytomegalovirus-associated. Subsequent analysis found a tendency for first-cohort TCR clusters to co-occur within the 120 or so validation repertoires.

To note about this clone: The antigen is not known.

The CDR3 has 15 residues. Germline V gives CDR1 SNHLY, CDR2 FYNNEI. With 4 bases removed from V and 4 bases from J, the gap between germline ends came to 14 bases. This chain joins TRBV2 and TRBJ1-5; unclear D gene. This clonotype was obtained from a woman under 40 in good health and CMV-seropositive. Material: PBMCs. The CDR3 region is CASSGGSPINQPQHF. CDR3 coding DNA: TGTGCCAGCAGTGGCGGAAGTCCCATTAATCAGCCCCAGCATTTT.